Below, 3 T cell receptor beta chains from the same sample are listed, as sequenced in a study of blood T cell repertoires in COVID-19. Profiling relied on immunoSEQ multiplex PCR, and the TCRdb table lists in-frame clones only, not all of them. The sample lists some 100,000 clones; around nine tenths were seen once. Sequences were obtained from peripheral blood. These receptors originate from a man aged 45 to 65 with acute or convalescent COVID-19.

The genes are TRBV27 and TRBJ1-1; D is unclear. The V end was cut by 0 bases, the J end by 2 bases, with 7 bases between. The germline CDR1 and CDR2 sequences are MNHEY and SMNVEV (reference sequence). This CDR3 comprises 14 residues. CDR3 sequence (DNA): TGTGCCAGCAGTTTATCGGGCATAAACACTGAAGCTTTCTTT. Translation: CASSLSGINTEAFF.

This sequence joins TRBV5-1 and TRBJ1-4, with TRBD1 matching 10 bases. The V segment lost 4 bases and the J segment 1 base; nucleotides outside the gene matches: 1. CDR1 SGHRS and CDR2 YFSETQ come from the germline V gene. The CDR3 runs to 15 residues. The CDR3, as DNA: TGCGCCAGCAGCCGGGACAGGGGAACTAATGAAAAACTGTTTTTT. It encodes CASSRDRGTNEKLFF.

The J gene is TRBJ2-2, the V gene TRBV2; 8 bases are a match to TRBD2. This CDR3 contains 14 residues. CDR1 SNHLY and CDR2 FYNNEI come from the germline V gene. Trimming took 7 bases from V and 2 from J; bases not matched to a gene: 3. The CDR3 nucleotides are TGTGCCAGCACCACTAGCGGAAACACCGGGGAGCTGTTTTTT. Its protein is CASTTSGNTGELFF.